One sample yielded the 14 T cell receptor beta chains listed below, sequenced in a study of blood T cell repertoires in COVID-19. Using immunoSEQ multiplex PCR, the repertoire was profiled, and TCRdb retains in-frame clones only, with some absent. The sample consists of 210,000 or so clones, 85% to 90% of them appearing once. The source material was peripheral blood. These receptors were taken from a man aged 30-40 years with COVID-19, enrolled during active disease.

This clone was found a few times. V usage is TRBV4-1 and J usage is TRBJ2-1, with D possibly being TRBD2 (6 bases). Trimming removed 1 base from V and 6 bases from J, with 13 bases in between. Germline assignment: CDR1 MGHRA and CDR2 YSYEKL. The CDR3 runs 15 residues. The CDR3 sequence is CASSQVLGGPNEQFF. The CDR3 DNA reads TGCGCCAGCAGCCAAGTACTAGGAGGGCCCAATGAGCAGTTCTTC.

This chain links TRBV7-9 with TRBJ2-1; 16 bases fit TRBD2. Trimming at V came to 5 bases and at J to 6 bases, leaving 13 bases not matched to a gene. The length of the CDR3 is 19 residues. The germline V gene has CDR1 SEHNR and CDR2 FQNEAQ (reference sequence). The CDR3 bases are TGTGCCAGCAGCCCCCCCCCGGGACTAGCGGGGGGGCCGTTCAATGAGCAGTTCTTC. It specifies CASSPPPGLAGGPFNEQFF.

The V gene is TRBV5-1, the J gene TRBJ2-3, with 7 bases fitting TRBD1. V lost 6 bases to trimming and J lost 2 bases; unmatched junction nucleotides: 12. The germline gives CDR1 SGHRS, CDR2 YFSETQ. This CDR3 is built from 16 residues. Here the CDR3 DNA reads TGCGCCAGCACGCAGGCAGCCGGGACAGCCACAGATACGCAGTATTTT. Encoded protein: CASTQAAGTATDTQYF.

The chain recombines TRBV7-9 with TRBJ2-1; 7 nucleotides align to TRBD1. This CDR3 spans 15 amino acids. Germline CDR1 reads SEHNR; CDR2 reads FQNEAQ (reference sequence). Trimming cost V 3 bases and J 4 bases; bases outside gene matches: 6. CDR3 residues: CASSFTGTAYNEQFF. The CDR3 nucleotides read TGTGCCAGCAGCTTTACCGGGACAGCTTACAATGAGCAGTTCTTC.

The CDR3 coding sequence is TGTGCCAGCAGTTCTCCCGAAGCGGGAGGGGTCTACGAGCAGTACTTC. It is translated as CASSSPEAGGVYEQYF. This chain connects TRBV28 to TRBJ2-7, with 10 positions matching TRBD2. Germline trimming cut 4 bases from V and 3 bases from J; bases unmatched to any gene: 9. The CDR3 consists of 16 residues. Per germline, CDR1 MDHEN and CDR2 SYDVKM.

V gene TRBV7-2 combines with J gene TRBJ1-2, with 7 positions matching TRBD1. Germline loops: CDR1 SGHTA, CDR2 FQGNSA. Losses at the gene ends were 4 bases for V and 11 bases for J; bases not matched to a gene: 16. The CDR3 is 15 amino acids. CDR3 coding DNA: TGTGCCAGCAGCTCCGGAACCATGGGACAGAACTTTTACACCTTC. This gives the protein CASSSGTMGQNFYTF. Combining the CDR3 with reference TRBV7-2 and TRBJ1-2 gives the whole variable domain GAGVSQSPSNKVTEKGKDVELRCDPISGHTALYWYRQSLGQGLEFLIYFQGNSAPDKSGLPSDRFSAERTGGSVSTLTIQRTQQEDSAVYLCASSSGTMGQNFYTFGSGTRLTVV.

The J gene is TRBJ2-1, the V gene TRBV28, with a weak D call TRBD1 (6 bases). The CDR3 loop spans 16 amino acids. The V gene lost 6 bases and the J gene lost 2 bases, with 17 bases spanning the gap. Germline-derived CDR1 and CDR2 are MDHEN and SYDVKM. The CDR3 here is CASSPLQGVPYNEQFF. The CDR3 nucleotides read TGTGCCAGCAGCCCATTACAGGGAGTTCCCTACAATGAGCAGTTCTTC.

The V and J genes are TRBV28 and TRBJ2-7; tentative D call: TRBD1 (6 bases). The CDR3 is 17 amino acids. Germline V gene lookup returns CDR1 MDHEN and CDR2 SYDVKM. V lost 4 bases and J lost 2, with 21 bases in between. The CDR3: CASSSTGTPYRPYEQYF. DNA for the CDR3: TGTGCCAGCAGTTCAACCGGGACACCCTACCGTCCCTACGAGCAGTACTTC.

The chain links TRBV24-1 to TRBJ2-3, with 14 bases identical to TRBD2. CDR1 KGHDR and CDR2 SFDVKD come from the germline V gene. V shed 3 bases and J 6 bases; nucleotides not matched to a gene: 7. The CDR3 is made up of 17 amino acids. CDR3 coding DNA: TGTGCCACCAGTGATCCGGGGACTAGCGGGGGTTCTGATACGCAGTATTTT. Encoded protein: CATSDPGTSGGSDTQYF.

The chain is built from TRBV6-5 and TRBJ1-2; 11 nucleotides agree with TRBD1. Germline-derived CDR1 and CDR2 are MNHEY and SVGAGI. The CDR3 covers 14 residues. Losses at the gene ends were 4 bases for V and 6 bases for J; bases not matched to a gene: 4. The chain's CDR3 is CASSWTGGRHGYTF. The DNA of the CDR3 is TGTGCCAGCAGTTGGACAGGGGGCAGGCATGGCTACACCTTC.

The chain links TRBV19 to TRBJ2-5; a possible D gene is TRBD1 (6 bases). Between the trimmed V and J ends, which lost 9 bases and 2 bases, there was a span of 13 bases. The germline CDR1 and CDR2 sequences are LNHDA and SQIVND (reference sequence). The CDR3 has 13 residues. DNA for the CDR3: TGTGCCAGCAGAATCAGGGGACAAGAGACCCAGTACTTC. Amino acids: CASRIRGQETQYF.

This sequence joins TRBV9 and TRBJ1-4; 10 bases line up with TRBD1. This CDR3 has 16 amino acids. The germline V gene has CDR1 SGDLS and CDR2 YYNGEE. The junction had 5 bases not matched to a gene; V was cut back by 2 bases and J by 4 bases. The CDR3 loop reads CASSVGQGLHNEKLFF. The DNA of the CDR3 is TGTGCCAGCAGCGTGGGACAGGGGCTTCATAATGAAAAACTGTTTTTT.

The chain employs TRBV21-1 and TRBJ2-1; the table's D call TRBD1 went unverified against the DNA. TRBV21-1 is flagged as a pseudogene. The CDR3 spans 19 residues. CDR3: CASSKRDSQLQGKFREQFF. The CDR3 DNA is TGTGCCAGCAGCAAACGGGACAGCCAGTTACAGGGTAAGTTTCGTGAGCAGTTCTTC.

V gene TRBV28 combines with J gene TRBJ1-5; possible D gene TRBD1, 6 bases. Germline CDR1 MDHEN, CDR2 SYDVKM. Trimming stripped 7 bases from V and 2 bases from J, with 15 bases between. This CDR3 is 15 amino acids long. The CDR3 spells CASNEQGGGNQPQHF. The CDR3 nucleotides read TGTGCCAGCAACGAACAGGGTGGGGGCAATCAGCCCCAGCATTTT.